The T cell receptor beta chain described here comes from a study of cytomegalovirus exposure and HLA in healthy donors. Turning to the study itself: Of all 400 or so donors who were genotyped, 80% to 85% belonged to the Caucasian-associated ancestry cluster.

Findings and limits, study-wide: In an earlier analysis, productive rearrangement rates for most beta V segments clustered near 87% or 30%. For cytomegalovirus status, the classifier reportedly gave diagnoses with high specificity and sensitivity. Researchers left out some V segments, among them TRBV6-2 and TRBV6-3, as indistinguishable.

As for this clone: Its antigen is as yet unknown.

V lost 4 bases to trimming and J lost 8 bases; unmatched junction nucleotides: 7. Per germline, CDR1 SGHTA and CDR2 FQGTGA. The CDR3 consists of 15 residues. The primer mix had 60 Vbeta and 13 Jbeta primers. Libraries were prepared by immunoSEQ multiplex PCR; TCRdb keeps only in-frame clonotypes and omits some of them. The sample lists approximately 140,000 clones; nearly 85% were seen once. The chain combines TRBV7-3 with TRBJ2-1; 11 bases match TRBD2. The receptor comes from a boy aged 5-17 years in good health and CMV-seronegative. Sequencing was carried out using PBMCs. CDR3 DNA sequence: TGTGCCAGCAGCTCAACTAGCGGGAGCCTCCATGAGCAGTTCTTC. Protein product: CASSSTSGSLHEQFF.